What follows are 14 T cell receptor beta chains derived from one specimen sequenced in a study of blood T cell repertoires in COVID-19. Some clones are missing from TCRdb's copy, which holds only in-frame ones; the method was immunoSEQ multiplex PCR. This table holds about 62,000 clones, 76% found once. Sequencing was performed on peripheral blood. These receptors came from a woman in her forties or fifties with active or convalescent COVID-19.

This chain uses TRBV30 with TRBJ1-2, with D possibly being TRBD1 (5 bases). V shed 0 bases and J shed 8 bases, with 19 bases lying between them. The V gene's germline CDR1 is GTSNPN and CDR2 SVGIG (reference sequence). This CDR3 is 15 amino acids long. The CDR3 loop is CAWSVSVRQSYGYTF. CDR3 nucleotide sequence: TGTGCCTGGAGTGTCTCAGTGAGACAGAGCTACGGCTACACCTTC.

This clone was observed once. This chain joins TRBV4-2 and TRBJ2-2; 7 bases agree with TRBD2. Germline-derived CDR1 and CDR2 are LGHNA and YNFKEQ. V was pared by 4 bases and J by 2 bases, with 13 bases of the junction left unmatched. This CDR3 is built from 18 residues. The CDR3 nucleotides read TGTGCCAGCAGCCGCCAACTAGCGTCCACGATAAACACCGGGGAGCTGTTTTTT. Translated, it gives CASSRQLASTINTGELFF.

The genes are TRBV4-2 and TRBJ2-1, with 7 bases identical to TRBD1. The CDR3 runs to 18 residues. Germline trimming cut 0 bases from V and 0 bases from J; bases unmatched to any gene: 8. Germline V CDR1 and CDR2: LGHNA, YNFKEQ. The CDR3 coding sequence is TGTGCCAGCAGCCAAGATTTTCTCGGGACAGACTCCTACAATGAGCAGTTCTTC. The encoded protein is CASSQDFLGTDSYNEQFF.

The rearrangement uses TRBV4-3 and TRBJ1-1; D may be TRBD1 (5 bases). From germline, CDR1 is LGHNA and CDR2 YSLEER. The CDR3 has 14 amino acids. V gave up 0 bases and J gave up 10 bases, with 15 bases separating them. CDR3 DNA sequence: TGCGCCAGCAGCCAAGATTGGAGCAGGGTTCGAGCTTTCTTT. It is translated as CASSQDWSRVRAFF.

At least ten counts were recorded for this clone. The V and J genes are TRBV10-3 and TRBJ1-3; TRBD1 matches at 7 bases. With V trimmed by 10 bases and J by 2 bases, 8 bases remained unmatched. The CDR3 sequence is 14 residues long. Looked up from germline, CDR1 is ENHRY and CDR2 is SYGVKD. The DNA for the CDR3 is TGTGCCACCACAGGGGTTAGGGCTGGAAACACCATATATTTT. This translates into CATTGVRAGNTIYF.

The CDR3 DNA follows: TGTGCCAGCGCGAGGGGAGGGGGAAGGGGGTATGGCTACACCTTC. The encoded protein is CASARGGGRGYGYTF. V is TRBV28 and J is TRBJ1-2; TRBD1 is a possible D gene (6 bases). From germline, CDR1 is MDHEN and CDR2 SYDVKM. The CDR3 consists of 15 residues. Trimming left V 8 bases short and J 5 bases short, with 21 bases between.

This chain uses TRBV15 with TRBJ2-1; 8 bases match TRBD2. V lost 1 base and J lost 7; bases outside the gene matches: 6. Germline values: CDR1 LNHNV, CDR2 YYDKDF (reference sequence). CDR3 size: 15 residues. DNA of the CDR3: TGTGCCACCAGCAGAGGGGGGACTAGAGTGAATGAGCAGTTCTTC. It codes for CATSRGGTRVNEQFF.

The chain couples TRBV6-1 to TRBJ2-1; D might be TRBD2 (7 bases). This CDR3 spans 17 amino acids. V was cut by 3 bases and J by 7 bases, with 22 bases left in between. Germline V gene sequence: CDR1 MNHNS, CDR2 SASEGT. DNA of the CDR3: TGTGCCAGCAGTGACCTTTGGGACACGGGGAGGGAGAATGAGCAGTTCTTC. The encoded protein is CASSDLWDTGRENEQFF.

Concerning this clone itself: Additional DNA sequences in this sample encode the identical CDR3. The chain combines TRBV24-1 with TRBJ2-2; 8 nucleotides agree with TRBD1. Per germline, CDR1 KGHDR and CDR2 SFDVKD. The CDR3 length is 17 residues. The V gene end was trimmed by 4 bases and the J gene end by 2 bases; junction bases not matched to a gene: 8. CDR3 sequence (DNA): TGTGCCACCAGTGACCCTAGGACAGGGAAAAACACCGGGGAGCTGTTTTTT. Its protein product is CATSDPRTGKNTGELFF.

The chain has TRBV7-2 and TRBJ1-2; D is ambiguous. CDR1 SGHTA and CDR2 FQGNSA come from the germline V gene. The CDR3 is made up of 13 amino acids. V lost 5 bases and J lost 6, with 13 bases in between. The CDR3 here is CASSNAKLDGYTF. Here the CDR3 DNA reads TGTGCCAGCAGCAACGCCAAGTTAGATGGCTACACCTTC.

The V call is TRBV7-9, the J call TRBJ1-6; 8 bases are a match to TRBD1. Germline values: CDR1 SEHNR, CDR2 FQNEAQ (reference sequence). J was trimmed by 5 bases and V by 4 bases; bases with no gene match: 4. The CDR3 runs to 15 residues. DNA for the CDR3: TGTGCCAGCAGCTCCGGACAGGGCAATAATTCACCCCTCCACTTT. As protein: CASSSGQGNNSPLHF.

V gene TRBV5-6 combines with J gene TRBJ2-5, with D possibly matching TRBD1 (6 bases). CDR3 length equals 13 residues. CDR1 is SGHDT and CDR2 is YYEEEE in the germline V gene. The ends were cut back, 2 bases at V and 8 bases at J, with 13 bases in the middle. The chain's CDR3 is CASSFEPRGTQYF. DNA for the CDR3: TGTGCCAGCAGCTTTGAACCCAGGGGAACCCAGTACTTC.

The chain uses TRBV4-3 and TRBJ2-7; possibly TRBD2 for D (5 bases). The CDR3 contains 15 residues. Trimming took 1 base from V and 2 from J, leaving 12 bases between them. Germline CDR1 reads LGHNA; CDR2 reads YSLEER. The CDR3 coding sequence is TGCGCCAGCAGCCAAGGGGAAAGCGGTGCCTACGAGCAGTACTTC. It translates to CASSQGESGAYEQYF.

The chain joins TRBV6-1 to TRBJ2-7, with D possibly matching TRBD1 (5 bases). The V gene's germline CDR1 is MNHNS and CDR2 SASEGT. The CDR3 has 14 residues. The V gene lost 2 bases and the J gene lost 2 bases, with 10 bases spanning the gap. The CDR3 loop reads CASSENRYPYEQYF. In nucleotides, the CDR3 is TGTGCCAGCAGTGAAAACAGGTACCCCTACGAGCAGTACTTC.